This T cell receptor beta chain is from a study of blood T cell repertoires in COVID-19 (dated by TCRdb to between 2020 and 2021). For context, the study as a whole: Samples covering the acute and convalescent phases of COVID-19 were provided by collaborators in the United States, Italy and Spain. A de-identified subject ID, COVID-19 status, age in years and sex were almost always included in the sample metadata. The material from the prospective study consisted of cDNA or gDNA derived from T cells, B-cell-depleted T cells, or PBMCs. Samples were obtained from the ongoing ImmuneRACE study (first 160 participants) and from 1,000 to 1,500 subjects provided by 6 global collaborators. Where available, HLA class I and class II types were obtained from metadata supplied by the sample provider rather than from assay-based typing. A freely available public database, intended as a resource for researchers studying the immune response to SARS-CoV-2, is where the repertoires were released. The dataset comprised deeply sampled blood TCRbeta repertoires from subjects exposed to, actively infected with, or recovered from COVID-19.

What the study reported, not specific to this receptor: The quantity of clinical and demographic metadata differed by source and by participant and was supplied without curation.

TCRbeta CDR3 regions were amplified from genomic DNA by means of the immunoSEQ Assay, a bias-controlled multiplex PCR. The paper's processing steps were these. The number of nucleated cells in each sample was estimated by amplification of reference gene primers within the assay. To quantify the absolute abundance of each unique TCRbeta CDR3 rearrangement, sequence reads were collapsed and filtered. For each sample, productive Simpson clonality was calculated as the square root of Simpson's diversity index across productive rearrangements. Not all clones reach the TCRdb copy of this immuneACCESS table, which keeps in-frame sequences only. Checked studies attribute under half of the gap to unresolved V genes and leave the rest unexplained. That table furnishes V, J and clone size, whereas the DNA furnished D and trimming. This sample holds 430,000 or so clones; 80% to 90% were observed only once. The ten largest clones capture around 0.92% of the sample.

For this clone: It lacks a known antigen. No per-base quality is available; no much larger clone lies one base away.

CDR1 LNHDA and CDR2 SQIVND are derived from the germline V gene (reference sequence). V is clipped by 5 bases and J by 1 base, and the sequence between their germline boundaries is 17 bases long. The CDR3 runs 16 amino acids, cysteine and phenylalanine included. The retained sequence is limited to the CDR3, 48 bases, with the frame set at the first base. In Seattle, one collaborating source enrolled patients while the infection was active and tracked those patients longitudinally over the course of disease. The collaborating institutions used their own protocols to collect whole blood in K2EDTA tubes. For TCRbeta analysis, collaborators shipped samples as frozen whole blood, isolated PBMCs, or DNA extracted from either of those sample types.

Sample: peripheral blood. This sequence was found in a man between 18 and 35 years old with COVID-19, enrolled during active disease. Rearrangement joined TRBV19 to TRBJ1-2; D gene: possibly TRBD1, on 6 matching bases. CDR3 sequence: CASSRPQGTDNYGYTF. The nucleotides read TGTGCCAGTAGTCGCCCACAGGGTACGGATAACTATGGCTACACCTTC. Extended through the reference TRBV19 and TRBJ1-2 proteins, this CDR3 yields the full variable domain: DGGITQSPKYLFRKEGQNVTLSCEQNLNHDAMYWYRQDPGQGLRLIYYSQIVNDFQKGDIAEGYSVSREKKESFPLTVTSAQKNPTAFYLCASSRPQGTDNYGYTFGSGTRLTVV.